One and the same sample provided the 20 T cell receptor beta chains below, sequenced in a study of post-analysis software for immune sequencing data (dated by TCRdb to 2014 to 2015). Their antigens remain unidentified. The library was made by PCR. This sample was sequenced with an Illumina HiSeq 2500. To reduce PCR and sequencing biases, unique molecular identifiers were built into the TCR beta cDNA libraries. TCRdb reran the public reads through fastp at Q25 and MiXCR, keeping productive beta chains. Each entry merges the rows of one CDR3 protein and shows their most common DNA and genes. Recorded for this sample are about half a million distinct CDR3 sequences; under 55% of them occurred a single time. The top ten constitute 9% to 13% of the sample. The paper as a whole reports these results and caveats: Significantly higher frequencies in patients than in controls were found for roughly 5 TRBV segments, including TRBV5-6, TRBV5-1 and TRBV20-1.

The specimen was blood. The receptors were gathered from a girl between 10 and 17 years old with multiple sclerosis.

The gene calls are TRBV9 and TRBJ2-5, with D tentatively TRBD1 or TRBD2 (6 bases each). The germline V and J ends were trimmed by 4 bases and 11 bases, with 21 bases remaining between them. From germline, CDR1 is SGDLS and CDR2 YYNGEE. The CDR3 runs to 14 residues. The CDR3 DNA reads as TGTGCCAGCAGCATAGGGGGGTTTGACAATGAGCAGTACTTC. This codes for CASSIGGFDNEQYF.

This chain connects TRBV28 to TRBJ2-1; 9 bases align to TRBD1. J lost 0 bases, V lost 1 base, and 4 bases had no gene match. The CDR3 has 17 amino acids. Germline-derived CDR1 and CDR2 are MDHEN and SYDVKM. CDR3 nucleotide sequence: TGTGCCAGCAGTTTATACTTACAGGGGGCCTCCTACAATGAGCAGTTCTTC. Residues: CASSLYLQGASYNEQFF.

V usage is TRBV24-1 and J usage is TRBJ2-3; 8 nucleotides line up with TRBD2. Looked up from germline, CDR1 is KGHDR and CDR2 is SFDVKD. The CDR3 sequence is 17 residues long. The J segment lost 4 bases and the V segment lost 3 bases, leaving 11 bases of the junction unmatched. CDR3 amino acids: CATSDPGLGDEADTQYF. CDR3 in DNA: TGTGCCACCAGTGATCCGGGACTAGGAGATGAGGCAGATACGCAGTATTTT.

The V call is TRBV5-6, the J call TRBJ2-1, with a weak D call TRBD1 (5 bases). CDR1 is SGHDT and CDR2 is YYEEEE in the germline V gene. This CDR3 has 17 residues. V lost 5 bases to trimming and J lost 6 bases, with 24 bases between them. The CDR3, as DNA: TGTGCCAGCAGTCGAATATCGGGCAGGGCGGACCGCAATGAGCAGTTCTTC. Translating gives CASSRISGRADRNEQFF.

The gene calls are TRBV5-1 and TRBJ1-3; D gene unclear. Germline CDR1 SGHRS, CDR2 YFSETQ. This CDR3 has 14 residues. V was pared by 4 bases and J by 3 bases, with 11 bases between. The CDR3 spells CASSQSQDGNTIYF. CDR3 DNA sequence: TGCGCCAGCAGCCAAAGCCAAGATGGAAACACCATATATTTT.

Written as DNA, the CDR3 is TGTGCCATCAGAAGGGGAGGGACCTCGGGTAATTCACCCCTCCACTTT. This gives the protein CAIRRGGTSGNSPLHF. The chain couples TRBV10-3 to TRBJ1-6; maybe TRBD1 (5 bases). There are 16 residues in the CDR3. The germline CDR1 and CDR2 sequences are ENHRY and SYGVKD. V was cut by 6 bases and J by 6 bases, with 18 bases left in between.

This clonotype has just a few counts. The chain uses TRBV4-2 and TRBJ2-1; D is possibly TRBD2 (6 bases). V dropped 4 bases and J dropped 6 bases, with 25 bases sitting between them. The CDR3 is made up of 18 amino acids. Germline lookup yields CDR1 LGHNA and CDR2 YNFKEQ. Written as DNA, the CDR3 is TGTGCCAGCAGCCCCCGAAGCCCAACTGGCGGGGTAATCAATGAGCAGTTCTTC. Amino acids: CASSPRSPTGGVINEQFF.

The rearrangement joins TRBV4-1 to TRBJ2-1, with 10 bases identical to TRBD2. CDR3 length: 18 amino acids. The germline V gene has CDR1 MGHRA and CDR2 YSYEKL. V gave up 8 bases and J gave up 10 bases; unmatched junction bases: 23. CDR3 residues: CASRGTHSAAGGPNEQFF. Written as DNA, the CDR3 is TGCGCCAGCCGCGGAACACATAGCGCAGCGGGAGGGCCTAACGAGCAGTTCTTC.

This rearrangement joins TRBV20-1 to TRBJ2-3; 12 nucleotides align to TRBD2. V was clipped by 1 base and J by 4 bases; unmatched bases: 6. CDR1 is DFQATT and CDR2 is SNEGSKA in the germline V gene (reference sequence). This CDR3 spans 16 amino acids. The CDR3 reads CSARVPTSGSPDTQYF. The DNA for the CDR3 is TGCAGTGCTAGAGTCCCGACTAGCGGGAGTCCAGATACGCAGTATTTT.

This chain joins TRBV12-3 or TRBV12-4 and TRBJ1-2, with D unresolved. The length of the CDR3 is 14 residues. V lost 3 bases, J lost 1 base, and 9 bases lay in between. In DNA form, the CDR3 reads TGTGCCAGCAGTTTTGCGGGAGTTAACTATGGCTACACCTTC. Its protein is CASSFAGVNYGYTF.

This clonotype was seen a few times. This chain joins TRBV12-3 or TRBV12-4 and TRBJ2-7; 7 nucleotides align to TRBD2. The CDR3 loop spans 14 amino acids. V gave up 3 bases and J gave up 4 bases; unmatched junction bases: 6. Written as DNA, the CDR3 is TGTGCCAGCAGTTTGCCGGGAGGACTTTACGAGCAGTACTTC. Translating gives CASSLPGGLYEQYF.

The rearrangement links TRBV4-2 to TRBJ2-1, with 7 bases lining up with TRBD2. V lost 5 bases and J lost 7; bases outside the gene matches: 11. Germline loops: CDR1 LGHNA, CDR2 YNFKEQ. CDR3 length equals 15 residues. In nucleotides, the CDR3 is TGTGCCAGCAGCGGAGAGGGAGGGCCGAGGAATGAGCAGTTCTTC. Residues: CASSGEGGPRNEQFF.

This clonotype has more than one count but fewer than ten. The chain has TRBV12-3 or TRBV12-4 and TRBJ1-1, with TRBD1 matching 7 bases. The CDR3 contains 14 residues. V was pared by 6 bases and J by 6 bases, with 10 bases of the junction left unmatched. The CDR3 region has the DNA TGTGCCAGCAGCCCTGAAGGAGGGGGCGCTGAAGCTTTCTTT. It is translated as CASSPEGGGAEAFF.

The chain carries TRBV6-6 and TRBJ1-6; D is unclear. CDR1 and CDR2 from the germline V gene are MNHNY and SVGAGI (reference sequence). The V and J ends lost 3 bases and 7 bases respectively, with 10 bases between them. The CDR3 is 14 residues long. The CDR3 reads CASSYDQSNSPLHF. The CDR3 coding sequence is TGTGCCAGCAGTTATGATCAATCCAATTCACCCCTCCACTTT.

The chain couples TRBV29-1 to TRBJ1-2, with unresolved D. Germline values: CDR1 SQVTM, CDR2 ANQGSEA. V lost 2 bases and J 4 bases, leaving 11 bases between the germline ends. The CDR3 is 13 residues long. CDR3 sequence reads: CSVELGTAYGYTF. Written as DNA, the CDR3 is TGCAGCGTTGAATTGGGAACTGCCTATGGCTACACCTTC.

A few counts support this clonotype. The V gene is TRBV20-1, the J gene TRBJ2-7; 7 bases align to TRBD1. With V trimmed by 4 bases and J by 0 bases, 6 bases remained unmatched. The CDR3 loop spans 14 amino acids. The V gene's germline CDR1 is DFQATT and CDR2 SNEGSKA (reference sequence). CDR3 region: CSATSGDSSYEQYF. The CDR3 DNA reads TGCAGTGCTACTTCCGGGGACAGCTCCTACGAGCAGTACTTC.

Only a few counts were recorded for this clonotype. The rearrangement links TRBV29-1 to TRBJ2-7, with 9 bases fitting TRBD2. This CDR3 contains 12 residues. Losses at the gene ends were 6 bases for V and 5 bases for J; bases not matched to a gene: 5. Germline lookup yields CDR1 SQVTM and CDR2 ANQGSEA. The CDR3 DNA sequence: TGCAGCGTGATAGCGGGAGTTGACGAGCAGTACTTC. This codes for CSVIAGVDEQYF.

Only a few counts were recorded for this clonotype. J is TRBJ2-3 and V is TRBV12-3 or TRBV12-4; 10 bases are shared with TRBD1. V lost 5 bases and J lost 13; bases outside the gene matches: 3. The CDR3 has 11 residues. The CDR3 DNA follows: TGTGCCAGCAGTCGCGGGACAGGGGAGTATTTT. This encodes CASSRGTGEYF.

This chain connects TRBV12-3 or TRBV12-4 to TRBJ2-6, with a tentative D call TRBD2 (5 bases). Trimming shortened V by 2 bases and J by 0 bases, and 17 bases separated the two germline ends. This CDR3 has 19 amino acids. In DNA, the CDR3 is TGTGCCAGCAGTTTAAGGTCTGGGAGCTTTAGCTCTGGGGCCAACGTCCTGACTTTC. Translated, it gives CASSLRSGSFSSGANVLTF.

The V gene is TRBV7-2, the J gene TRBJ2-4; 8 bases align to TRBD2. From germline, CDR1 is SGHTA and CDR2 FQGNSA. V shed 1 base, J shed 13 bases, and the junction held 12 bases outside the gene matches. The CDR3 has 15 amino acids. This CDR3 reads CASSLGLAGPYKQYF. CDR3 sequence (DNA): TGTGCCAGCAGCTTAGGTCTAGCGGGCCCCTACAAGCAGTACTTC.